The TCR beta chain described here comes from a study of blood T cell repertoires in COVID-19. The wider study: The study drew acute and convalescent COVID-19 samples from the United States, Italy and Spain. PBMCs, B-cell-depleted T cells, or T cells were the source of the cDNA or gDNA that made up the material.

Germline CDR1 MNHNY, CDR2 SVGAGI (reference sequence). The ends were cut back, 5 bases at V and 5 bases at J, with 11 bases in the middle. The CDR3 has 13 residues. Living in 24 US areas, the participants were between roughly 18 and 89 years of age. The table lists this clone with many counts. The assay was immunoSEQ multiplex PCR, and TCRdb's table has in-frame clones only and misses some. The sample lists some 190,000 clones, around three quarters seen once, with 17% in the top ten. The sample comprised PBMCs or T cells enriched from blood (not recorded which). The rearrangement links TRBV6-6 to TRBJ2-3; maybe TRBD2 (6 bases). The source of this sequence is a woman aged 45 to 65 with acute COVID-19. The CDR3 sequence is CASSRDFGDTQYF. CDR3 DNA: TGTGCCAGCAGTCGGGACTTTGGAGATACGCAGTATTTT.